The entry that follows covers one T cell receptor beta chain sequence. Its antigen is as yet unknown. The entry originates in a study of shared clonotypes between healthy human individuals. CD45RO-negative cells were positively selected for CCR7, leaving out terminally differentiated effector memory CD45RA+ cells. The donors were adults (healthy and HIV-negative) with no recent acute infections or vaccinations. Caucasian adults living in Nashville, Tennessee, provided all samples. The V and J ends lost 0 bases and 3 bases respectively, with 8 bases between them. The germline V gene encodes CDR1 MNHEY and CDR2 SVGAGI. This CDR3 is 15 amino acids long. The assay ran at deep level. TCRdb's table, derived via immunoSEQ multiplex PCR, lists solely in-frame clones and lacks some. The table includes around 2,000,000 clones, approximately 95% detected once. Overall study findings and caveats: Non-shared clonotypes had lower generation probabilities than clonotypes shared by all four sorted-subset donors.

This chain connects TRBV6-5 to TRBJ2-2, with no clear D. This receptor was identified in a man between 18 and 29 years old in good health. The sample was naive CD8+ T cells sorted from blood. CDR3 sequence (DNA): TGTGCCAGCAGTTACTCTACGGCCTACACCGGGGAGCTGTTTTTT. It translates to CASSYSTAYTGELFF.